The 26 T cell receptor beta chains reported below all come from one sample, sequenced in a study of blood T cell repertoires in COVID-19. Clones were read by immunoSEQ multiplex PCR, and TCRdb kept only the in-frame ones, dropping some. The sample lists 100,000 to 110,000 clones, just under 80% occurring once. The sample consisted of peripheral blood. These receptors were collected from a man between 65 and 85 years old with active or convalescent COVID-19.

This sequence joins TRBV30 and TRBJ2-3, with 7 bases identical to TRBD2. V lost 0 bases to trimming and J lost 2 bases; unmatched junction nucleotides: 5. CDR1 is GTSNPN and CDR2 is SVGIG in the germline V gene (reference sequence). This CDR3 contains 15 residues. The CDR3 DNA sequence: TGTGCCTGGAGTGTAGTGGGAGGGGACACAGATACGCAGTATTTT. This sequence encodes CAWSVVGGDTDTQYF.

Comment on this clone: This specimen includes other DNA sequences encoding the same CDR3. The J gene is TRBJ1-6, the V gene TRBV9; 10 nucleotides match TRBD1. CDR3 length equals 15 residues. Losses at the gene ends were 0 bases for V and 7 bases for J; bases not matched to a gene: 1. CDR1 SGDLS and CDR2 YYNGEE come from the germline V gene. CDR3 DNA: TGTGCCAGCAGCGTAGAGGGACAGGGGAATTCACCCCTCCACTTT. As protein: CASSVEGQGNSPLHF.

The CDR3 sequence is CASSSGYNEQFF. CDR3 nucleotide sequence: TGTGCCAGCAGCTCAGGGTACAATGAGCAGTTCTTC. The J gene is TRBJ2-1, the V gene TRBV6-2 or TRBV6-3; D is perhaps TRBD1 (5 bases). This CDR3 spans 12 amino acids. V was clipped by 6 bases and J by 4 bases, with 7 bases between them. Germline V gives CDR1 MNHEY, CDR2 SVGEGT.

The J gene is TRBJ2-1, the V gene TRBV9, with 13 bases matching TRBD2. This CDR3 comprises 19 residues. V shed 4 bases and J 0 bases; nucleotides not matched to a gene: 10. From germline, CDR1 is SGDLS and CDR2 YYNGEE. In nucleotides, the CDR3 is TGTGCCAGCAGCCCACGACTAGCGGGGGGCCTCAGCTCCTACAATGAGCAGTTCTTC. Translated: CASSPRLAGGLSSYNEQFF. Full variable domain (outside the CDR3, taken from reference TRBV9 and TRBJ2-1): DSGVTQTPKHLITATGQRVTLRCSPRSGDLSVYWYQQSLDQGLQFLIQYYNGEERAKGNILERFSAQQFPDLHSELNLSSLELGDSALYFCASSPRLAGGLSSYNEQFFGPGTRLTVL.

This sequence joins TRBV24-1 and TRBJ2-7; TRBD1 agrees at 9 bases. Germline V gene lookup returns CDR1 KGHDR and CDR2 SFDVKD. This CDR3 has 15 amino acids. Unmatched junction bases numbered 7, after V lost 4 bases and J lost 4 bases. CDR3 region: CATSDPRTGVYEQYF. CDR3 nucleotide sequence: TGTGCCACCAGTGACCCCAGGACAGGGGTATACGAGCAGTACTTC.

V gene TRBV5-1 combines with J gene TRBJ2-2, with 10 bases identical to TRBD1. The CDR3 has 16 amino acids. The germline V gene encodes CDR1 SGHRS and CDR2 YFSETQ. V shed 1 base and J 5 bases; nucleotides not matched to a gene: 5. The CDR3 DNA reads as TGCGCCAGCAGCTTGCCCAGGACAGGGGGTACCGGGGAGCTGTTTTTT. Residues: CASSLPRTGGTGELFF. Drawing the rest from reference TRBV5-1 and TRBJ2-2, the complete variable domain is KAGVTQTPRYLIKTRGQQVTLSCSPISGHRSVSWYQQTPGQGLQFLFEYFSETQRNKGNFPGRFSGRQFSNSRSEMNVSTLELGDSALYLCASSLPRTGGTGELFFGEGSRLTVL.

V is TRBV6-2 or TRBV6-3 and J is TRBJ2-5; 8 bases are a match to TRBD1. The J segment lost 5 bases and the V segment lost 6 bases, leaving 8 bases of the junction unmatched. CDR1 is MNHEY, CDR2 SVGEGT, per germline. The CDR3 contains 14 residues. The CDR3: CASSSDRGSETQYF. The CDR3 nucleotides read TGTGCCAGCAGCTCCGACAGGGGTAGCGAGACCCAGTACTTC.

The V call is TRBV19, the J call TRBJ2-1; D gene ambiguous. Deletions cut 5 bases from V and 9 bases from J, with 17 bases between. The CDR3 runs 14 residues. CDR1 is LNHDA and CDR2 is SQIVND in the germline V gene (reference sequence). The CDR3 bases are TGTGCCAGTAGTCCGACCGACCTGCGGAGTGAGCAGTTCTTC. Protein sequence: CASSPTDLRSEQFF.

The rearrangement uses TRBV25-1 and TRBJ2-4; D may be TRBD1 (6 bases). Between the trimmed V and J ends, which lost 2 bases and 3 bases, there was a span of 8 bases. CDR1 MGHDK and CDR2 SYGVNS come from the germline V gene. The CDR3 spans 14 residues. CDR3: CASSEEGVKNIQYF. DNA for the CDR3: TGTGCCAGCAGTGAAGAGGGGGTCAAAAACATTCAGTACTTC.

This clone was observed many times. The chain joins TRBV7-2 to TRBJ1-6; maybe TRBD1 (5 bases). Trimming stripped 4 bases from V and 10 bases from J, with 14 bases between. Germline-derived CDR1 and CDR2 are SGHTA and FQGNSA. CDR3 length equals 14 residues. CDR3 protein: CASSSRGGNSPLHF. CDR3 in DNA: TGTGCCAGCAGCTCACGGGGGGGAAACTCACCCCTCCACTTT.

The V call is TRBV30, the J call TRBJ1-6, with 10 nucleotides matching TRBD1. The CDR3 has 18 amino acids. The germline CDR1 and CDR2 sequences are GTSNPN and SVGIG (reference sequence). J was trimmed by 0 bases and V by 2 bases; bases with no gene match: 7. CDR3 DNA sequence: TGTGCCTGGAGTTCCGGGACAGGGGCCTACTCCTATAATTCACCCCTCCACTTT. This gives the protein CAWSSGTGAYSYNSPLHF.

This chain connects TRBV4-3 to TRBJ2-4, with TRBD1 as a possible D gene (6 bases). The CDR3 runs to 19 residues. V was shortened by 0 bases and J by 1 base, with 19 bases between the two germline ends. The germline V gene has CDR1 LGHNA and CDR2 YSLEER. CDR3 sequence reads: CASSQERFSGQSAKNIQYF. In DNA form, the CDR3 reads TGCGCCAGCAGCCAAGAAAGATTCAGCGGACAGAGTGCCAAAAACATTCAGTACTTC.

The rearrangement uses TRBV5-1 and TRBJ2-7, with no clear D. Per germline, CDR1 SGHRS and CDR2 YFSETQ. The CDR3 covers 15 residues. Trimming cost V 3 bases and J 2 bases, with 15 bases left between them. The CDR3 spells CASSSGSHLTYEQYF. The CDR3 nucleotides read TGCGCCAGCAGCTCCGGGTCTCACCTCACCTACGAGCAGTACTTC.

The gene calls are TRBV7-8 and TRBJ2-7; D perhaps matches TRBD1 (6 bases). V lost 5 bases and J 3 bases, leaving 14 bases between the germline ends. CDR1 is SGHVS and CDR2 is FQNEAQ in the germline V gene. The CDR3 has 14 residues. CDR3: CASSLVGQSYEQYF. The CDR3 DNA sequence: TGTGCCAGCAGCCTGGTCGGACAGAGCTACGAGCAGTACTTC.

There are a few counts of this clone. The chain has TRBV29-1 and TRBJ2-3; 9 bases agree with TRBD2. V was clipped by 6 bases and J by 1 base; unmatched bases: 5. This CDR3 comprises 14 residues. The germline CDR1 and CDR2 sequences are SQVTM and ANQGSEA. In nucleotides, the CDR3 is TGCAGCGTGAGGACTAGCGTAGGCACAGATACGCAGTATTTT. It translates to CSVRTSVGTDTQYF.

The chain employs TRBV6-2 or TRBV6-3 and TRBJ2-3; TRBD1 agrees at 11 bases. V dropped 5 bases and J dropped 5; count of bases not matched to a gene: 9. Germline loops: CDR1 MNHEY, CDR2 SVGEGT. The CDR3 runs to 16 residues. The CDR3 bases are TGTGCCAGCAGTCCGAGGACAGGGGGCATCGGAGATACGCAGTATTTT. Its protein is CASSPRTGGIGDTQYF.

This clone appeared once. This chain uses TRBV24-1 with TRBJ1-5; D is unclear. Germline V gene data show CDR1 as KGHDR and CDR2 as SFDVKD. The CDR3 has 14 amino acids. The V and J ends lost 0 bases and 5 bases respectively, with 7 bases between them. CDR3 region: CATSDLRGDQPQHF. DNA of the CDR3: TGTGCCACCAGTGATTTGCGGGGAGATCAGCCCCAGCATTTT.

The V and J genes are TRBV2 and TRBJ2-5, with D maybe TRBD1 (6 bases). V was cut by 8 bases and J by 0 bases, with 13 bases left in between. The germline CDR1 and CDR2 sequences are SNHLY and FYNNEI. The CDR3 has 14 residues. CDR3 loop: CASSRDRNQETQYF. In nucleotides, the CDR3 is TGTGCCAGCTCCCGAGACAGGAACCAAGAGACCCAGTACTTC.

The rearrangement links TRBV13 to TRBJ2-5; TRBD2 matches 11 bases. The CDR3 spans 16 residues. J lost 2 bases, V lost 5 bases, and 7 bases had no gene match. In germline, CDR1 is PRHDT, CDR2 FYEKMQ (reference sequence). CDR3 sequence reads: CASSPPLAGGQETQYF. The CDR3 DNA follows: TGTGCCAGCAGCCCCCCCTTAGCGGGAGGGCAAGAGACCCAGTACTTC.

The chain couples TRBV6-2 or TRBV6-3 to TRBJ2-7; 7 bases match TRBD1. The germline V gene encodes CDR1 MNHEY and CDR2 SVGEGT. The V segment lost 8 bases and the J segment 2 bases; nucleotides outside the gene matches: 21. The CDR3 has 18 amino acids. The CDR3 bases are TGTGCCAGCGGTTGGACCGGGACAGCACAGTGGCGCACCTACGAGCAGTACTTC. Protein: CASGWTGTAQWRTYEQYF.

The chain recombines TRBV7-2 with TRBJ1-2; a weak D match, TRBD1 (6 bases). V shed 5 bases and J shed 4 bases, with 14 bases lying between them. Germline V gene data show CDR1 as SGHTA and CDR2 as FQGNSA. The CDR3 length is 14 residues. The CDR3 coding sequence is TGTGCCAGCAGCCCGCAACAGGGCGCCTATGGCTACACCTTC. This encodes CASSPQQGAYGYTF.

This clone showed up just once. The V call is TRBV9, the J call TRBJ1-6; weak D call: TRBD1 (6 bases). The CDR3 is 16 residues long. Germline assignment: CDR1 SGDLS and CDR2 YYNGEE. V was trimmed by 4 bases and J by 7 bases, leaving 18 bases between them. The CDR3 nucleotides are TGTGCCAGCAGCTTAAGTACAGGGCTGGAAAATTCACCCCTCCACTTT. Amino acid sequence: CASSLSTGLENSPLHF.

This rearrangement joins TRBV5-5 to TRBJ2-7; tentatively, D is TRBD2 (6 bases). Germline values: CDR1 SGHKS, CDR2 YYEKEE (reference sequence). The ends were cut back, 2 bases at V and 2 bases at J, with 11 bases in the middle. The length of the CDR3 is 14 residues. This CDR3 reads CASSFSGTTYEQYF. The DNA of the CDR3 is TGTGCCAGCAGCTTTAGCGGTACCACCTACGAGCAGTACTTC.

The rearrangement uses TRBV11-3 and TRBJ2-3; D unresolved. The CDR3 contains 13 residues. CDR1 is SGHNT, CDR2 YENEEA, per germline. Trimming shortened V by 0 bases and J by 5 bases, and 6 bases separated the two germline ends. The CDR3 sequence is CASSLDQLDTQYF. CDR3 DNA sequence: TGTGCCAGCAGCTTAGATCAACTAGATACGCAGTATTTT. The variable domain in full, with the rest retrieved from reference TRBV11-3 and TRBJ2-3, is EAGVVQSPRYKIIEKKQPVAFWCNPISGHNTLYWYLQNLGQGPELLIRYENEEAVDDSQLPKDRFSAERLKGVDSTLKIQPAELGDSAVYLCASSLDQLDTQYFGPGTRLTVL.

The chain recombines TRBV11-2 with TRBJ2-1; 7 bases fit TRBD1. V trimming: 7 bases; J trimming: 0 bases; junction bases outside the gene matches: 9. The germline V gene has CDR1 SGHAT and CDR2 FQNNGV. The CDR3 contains 16 residues. CDR3 nucleotide sequence: TGTGCCAGCACTCAGGGGGACACCAGCTCCTACAATGAGCAGTTCTTC. Translation gives CASTQGDTSSYNEQFF.

This clone has just a few counts. The chain is built from TRBV28 and TRBJ2-7; 8 nucleotides line up with TRBD2. CDR1 is MDHEN and CDR2 is SYDVKM in the germline V gene. The V and J ends lost 4 bases and 2 bases, in that order; junction bases with no gene match: 7. The CDR3 sequence is 15 residues long. CDR3 sequence: CASSWPGLGAYEQYF. CDR3 in DNA: TGTGCCAGCAGTTGGCCGGGACTAGGGGCCTACGAGCAGTACTTC.